One and the same sample provided the 18 T cell receptor beta chains below, sequenced in a study of Tregs in tolerant kidney transplant recipients. Profiled with immunoSEQ multiplex PCR; TCRdb holds only in-frame clones, not every one. The data contain about 18,000 clones, 82% of them singletons. Sequenced material: Tregs from blood. Receptor source: a human donor in good health.

This rearrangement joins TRBV5-5 to TRBJ1-2; 7 bases match TRBD1. After removal of 5 bases from V and 1 base from J, the junction contained 5 bases not matched to a gene. The CDR3 contains 14 residues. CDR1 and CDR2 from the germline V gene are SGHKS and YYEKEE (reference sequence). CDR3 nucleotides: TGTGCCAGCAGACGGGACAGCATTAACTATGGCTACACCTTC. It specifies CASRRDSINYGYTF.

The chain uses TRBV7-8 and TRBJ2-1, with D tentatively TRBD2 (6 bases). Germline CDR1 is SGHVS and CDR2 is FQNEAQ. With 5 bases removed from V and 9 bases from J, the gap between germline ends came to 23 bases. This CDR3 region has 16 residues. CDR3 sequence reads: CASSQPPVGLPGEQFF. The CDR3 bases are TGTGCCAGCAGCCAACCCCCCGTCGGACTACCAGGTGAGCAGTTCTTC.

The gene calls are TRBV9 and TRBJ1-1; D is unresolved. Germline assignment: CDR1 SGDLS and CDR2 YYNGEE. The V and J ends lost 0 bases and 2 bases respectively, with 5 bases between them. The CDR3 is 13 residues long. CDR3 region: CASSVARNTEAFF. The CDR3, as DNA: TGTGCCAGCAGCGTAGCAAGAAACACTGAAGCTTTCTTT. The variable domain in full, with the rest retrieved from reference TRBV9 and TRBJ1-1, is DSGVTQTPKHLITATGQRVTLRCSPRSGDLSVYWYQQSLDQGLQFLIQYYNGEERAKGNILERFSAQQFPDLHSELNLSSLELGDSALYFCASSVARNTEAFFGQGTRLTVV.

V and J are TRBV5-1 and TRBJ2-1, with TRBD1 matching 7 bases. The CDR3 runs to 16 residues. With V trimmed by 4 bases and J by 0 bases, 7 bases remained unmatched. Germline V gene sequence: CDR1 SGHRS, CDR2 YFSETQ. CDR3 amino acids: CASSKNRGPSYNEQFF. CDR3 DNA: TGCGCCAGCAGCAAGAACAGGGGACCCTCCTACAATGAGCAGTTCTTC.

The chain couples TRBV12-5 to TRBJ2-5; D gene ambiguous. Germline-derived CDR1 and CDR2 are LGHNT and FRNRAP. The length of the CDR3 is 12 residues. The V and J ends lost 6 bases and 4 bases respectively, with 9 bases between them. CDR3 bases: TGTGCTAGTGGCCGATCGGGAGAGACCCAGTACTTC. This translates into CASGRSGETQYF.

The chain carries TRBV11-1 and TRBJ1-2; TRBD1 agrees at 9 bases. Per the germline V gene, CDR1 is SGHAT and CDR2 is FQDESV (reference sequence). CDR3 size: 13 residues. With 3 bases clipped from V and 4 bases from J, the junction kept 0 bases outside the gene matches. CDR3 nucleotides: TGTGCCAGCAGCTTGACAGGGGGCTATGGCTACACCTTC. This gives the protein CASSLTGGYGYTF.

This chain connects TRBV9 to TRBJ2-1; 11 bases match TRBD2. From germline, CDR1 is SGDLS and CDR2 YYNGEE. The CDR3 has 17 amino acids. V lost 0 bases to trimming and J lost 4 bases; unmatched junction nucleotides: 6. CDR3 coding DNA: TGTGCCAGCAGCGTAGATTCAACTAGCGGGAGTTACAATGAGCAGTTCTTC. This gives the protein CASSVDSTSGSYNEQFF.

The rearrangement uses TRBV5-1 and TRBJ2-3; D is ambiguous. The germline gives CDR1 SGHRS, CDR2 YFSETQ. CDR3 length: 13 residues. Trimming cost V 4 bases and J 0 bases, with 6 bases left between them. The CDR3 DNA reads TGCGCCAGCAGCCCCGCTAGCACAGATACGCAGTATTTT. This gives the protein CASSPASTDTQYF.

The V call is TRBV7-9, the J call TRBJ2-1; no clear D. This CDR3 has 14 residues. V gave up 2 bases and J gave up 5 bases, with 10 bases separating them. Germline V gene lookup returns CDR1 SEHNR and CDR2 FQNEAQ (reference sequence). The DNA of the CDR3 is TGTGCCAGCAGCTTAATGGGATACGACAATGAGCAGTTCTTC. Its translation: CASSLMGYDNEQFF.

The chain employs TRBV11-3 and TRBJ1-3; D gene unclear. The CDR3 extends over 13 amino acids. Trimming shortened V by 5 bases and J by 1 base, and 6 bases separated the two germline ends. Germline V gene data show CDR1 as SGHNT and CDR2 as YENEEA. Here the CDR3 DNA reads TGTGCCAGCAGCGCCGGGTCTGGAAACACCATATATTTT. This encodes CASSAGSGNTIYF.

CDR3 region: CASSSRGAEQFF. The CDR3 region has the DNA TGTGCCAGCAGCTCCAGGGGTGCTGAGCAGTTCTTC. The chain links TRBV11-3 to TRBJ2-1; TRBD1 is a possible D gene (6 bases). There are 12 residues in the CDR3. Trimming took 4 bases from V and 9 from J, leaving 10 bases between them. From germline, CDR1 is SGHNT and CDR2 YENEEA.

This clone was seen a few times. The gene calls are TRBV9 and TRBJ2-2, with D possibly matching TRBD2 (5 bases). With 4 bases removed from V and 2 bases from J, the gap between germline ends came to 15 bases. Germline V gene lookup returns CDR1 SGDLS and CDR2 YYNGEE. The CDR3 has 16 amino acids. CDR3 in amino acids: CASSPRGPQNTGELFF. Written as DNA, the CDR3 is TGTGCCAGCAGCCCTCGGGGTCCACAAAACACCGGGGAGCTGTTTTTT.

In DNA form, the CDR3 reads TGTGCCAGCAGTGATTGGCAGGGTCCTAATGAAAAACTGTTTTTT. It codes for CASSDWQGPNEKLFF. This chain joins TRBV6-1 and TRBJ1-4; D may be TRBD1 (5 bases). The germline gives CDR1 MNHNS, CDR2 SASEGT. This CDR3 is built from 15 residues. V was pared by 3 bases and J by 3 bases, with 11 bases between.

A few counts support this clone. The chain links TRBV5-6 to TRBJ2-3; 9 bases are shared with TRBD2. J was trimmed by 1 base and V by 5 bases; bases with no gene match: 2. The CDR3 contains 14 residues. Germline V gene sequence: CDR1 SGHDT, CDR2 YYEEEE. The CDR3 spells CASRRLAGTDTQYF. The CDR3 region has the DNA TGTGCCAGCAGACGACTAGCGGGCACAGATACGCAGTATTTT. The whole variable domain, filled in from reference TRBV5-6 and TRBJ2-3, reads DAGVTQSPTHLIKTRGQQVTLRCSPKSGHDTVSWYQQALGQGPQFIFQYYEEEERQRGNFPDRFSGHQFPNYSSELNVNALLLGDSALYLCASRRLAGTDTQYFGPGTRLTVL.

The J gene is TRBJ1-1, the V gene TRBV11-3; no firm D call. The V end was cut by 7 bases, the J end by 1 base, with 16 bases between. The CDR3 runs to 15 residues. CDR1 is SGHNT and CDR2 is YENEEA in the germline V gene. The CDR3 reads CASILKPTSNTEAFF. The CDR3 DNA reads as TGTGCCAGCATCCTAAAGCCGACCTCGAACACTGAAGCTTTCTTT.

The chain recombines TRBV19 with TRBJ2-1; TRBD2 matches at 10 bases. The V gene's germline CDR1 is LNHDA and CDR2 SQIVND (reference sequence). The ends lost 7 bases at V and 4 bases at J; junction bases unmatched: 16. The CDR3 length is 18 residues. The CDR3 loop reads CASTLGAPTSGLYNEQFF. CDR3 in DNA: TGTGCCAGTACCCTAGGGGCCCCGACTAGCGGGTTATACAATGAGCAGTTCTTC.

This chain joins TRBV15 and TRBJ1-5; possible D gene TRBD1, 5 bases. The V and J ends lost 1 base and 0 bases respectively, with 10 bases between them. The V gene's germline CDR1 is LNHNV and CDR2 YYDKDF (reference sequence). The length of the CDR3 is 16 residues. The CDR3 here is CATSRGGTYSNQPQHF. CDR3 bases: TGTGCCACCAGCAGAGGTGGGACGTATAGCAATCAGCCCCAGCATTTT.

The J gene is TRBJ2-2, the V gene TRBV27, with D perhaps being TRBD1 or TRBD2 (6 bases each). The germline gives CDR1 MNHEY, CDR2 SMNVEV (reference sequence). V dropped 2 bases and J dropped 0 bases, with 13 bases sitting between them. This CDR3 spans 17 amino acids. CDR3 region: CASSLRAGHSNTGELFF. In nucleotides, the CDR3 is TGTGCCAGCAGTTTAAGGGCGGGACATTCGAACACCGGGGAGCTGTTTTTT.